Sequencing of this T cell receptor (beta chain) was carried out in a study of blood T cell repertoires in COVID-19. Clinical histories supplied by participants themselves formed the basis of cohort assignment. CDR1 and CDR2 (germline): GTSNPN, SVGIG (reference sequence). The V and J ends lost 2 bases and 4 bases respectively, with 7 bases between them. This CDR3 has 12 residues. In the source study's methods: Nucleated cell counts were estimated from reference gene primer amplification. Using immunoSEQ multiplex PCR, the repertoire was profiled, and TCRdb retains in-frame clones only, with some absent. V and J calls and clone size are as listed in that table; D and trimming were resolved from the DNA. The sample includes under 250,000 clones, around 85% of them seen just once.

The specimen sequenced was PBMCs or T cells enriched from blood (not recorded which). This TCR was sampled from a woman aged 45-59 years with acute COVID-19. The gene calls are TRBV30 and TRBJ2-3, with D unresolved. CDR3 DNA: TGTGCCTGGAGTCTAACTGCAGATACGCAGTATTTT. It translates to CAWSLTADTQYF.